The 6 T cell receptor beta chains reported below all come from one sample, sequenced in a study of control samples from healthy donors and cancer patients. Only in-frame clones appear in the TCRdb table, and some are missing; sequencing was by immunoSEQ multiplex PCR. There are almost 90,000 clones in the sample; around 86% occur only once, and under 25% lies in the top ten. Sequenced input: blood. These receptors were collected from a young man in good health.

The chain links TRBV6-1 to TRBJ2-5; the D is unclear. Germline V gene lookup returns CDR1 MNHNS and CDR2 SASEGT. CDR3 length: 14 residues. Trimming stripped 1 base from V and 5 bases from J, with 11 bases between. CDR3 coding DNA: TGTGCCAGCAGTGAAGTTGGGGAATGGGAGACCCAGTACTTC. It codes for CASSEVGEWETQYF.

V is TRBV27 and J is TRBJ1-6; 7 bases line up with TRBD1. The V gene's germline CDR1 is MNHEY and CDR2 SMNVEV (reference sequence). CDR3 size: 14 residues. J lost 6 bases, V lost 8 bases, and 7 bases had no gene match. The CDR3 spells CASRPGTANSPLHF. The CDR3 DNA reads TGTGCCAGCCGTCCGGGGACAGCTAATTCACCCCTCCACTTT.

The gene calls are TRBV3-1 (or the pseudogene TRBV3-2) and TRBJ2-3, with D hard to call. The CDR3 is made up of 14 amino acids. V lost 1 base, J lost 1 base, and 6 bases lay in between. Looked up from germline, CDR1 is LGHDT and CDR2 is YNNKEL (reference sequence). The CDR3 region has the DNA TGTGCCAGCAGCCAAGCGGACGGCACAGATACGCAGTATTTT. Encoded protein: CASSQADGTDTQYF.

V usage is TRBV7-9 and J usage is TRBJ1-4; D is undetermined. This CDR3 contains 13 residues. The germline gives CDR1 SEHNR, CDR2 FQNEAQ (reference sequence). V was pared by 2 bases and J by 7 bases, with 8 bases between. The CDR3 DNA reads as TGTGCCAGCAGCTTAACCTATGGTGAAAAACTGTTTTTT. Translation: CASSLTYGEKLFF.

The chain recombines TRBV5-1 with TRBJ2-3; 7 bases fit TRBD2. With 3 bases clipped from V and 1 base from J, the junction kept 5 bases outside the gene matches. The CDR3 contains 15 residues. In germline, CDR1 is SGHRS, CDR2 YFSETQ. In DNA, the CDR3 is TGCGCCAGCAGCTCGTACCGGGGGGGCACAGATACGCAGTATTTT. Translation: CASSSYRGGTDTQYF.

The rearrangement links TRBV7-2 to TRBJ2-7; 8 bases match TRBD1. This CDR3 is 13 amino acids long. Losses at the gene ends were 1 base for V and 7 bases for J; bases not matched to a gene: 3. Germline loops: CDR1 SGHTA, CDR2 FQGNSA. The CDR3 here is CASSLVTGVEQYV. The CDR3 nucleotides are TGTGCCAGCAGCTTAGTGACAGGGGTTGAGCAGTACGTC.